What follows is one T cell receptor beta chain and its context. TCRdb keeps only in-frame clones here, not all; method: immunoSEQ multiplex PCR. The sample has approximately 97,000 clones, around 85% seen once; the top ten hold around a fifth. The data were taken from a study of control samples from healthy donors and cancer patients. Per germline, CDR1 SNHLY and CDR2 FYNNEI. Trimming pared 3 bases from V and 6 bases from J, leaving 9 bases between. This CDR3 is built from 13 residues. The chain joins TRBV2 to TRBJ1-5, with D perhaps matching TRBD1 (6 bases). This clonotype originated in a man aged 30 to 45 in good health. Source material: blood. In DNA, the CDR3 is TGTGCCAGCAGTGACTGGGGGGCTCAGCCCCAGCATTTT. Its protein product is CASSDWGAQPQHF.